A selection of T cell receptor beta chains follows, all from one sample in a study of T cells expressing NK-cell markers. TCRdb re-called the 5' RACE reads and shows each CDR3 protein once, DNA omitted. This table holds roughly 390,000 distinct CDR3 sequences. Sequencing used blood T cells: a sorted CD56 or NKG2C T cell subset, CD4+ or CD8+ T cells, or bulk PBMC T cells (not recorded which). These receptors came from a man aged 18 to 70 in good health. The CDR3 runs from the conserved cysteine through the conserved F or W.

J gene | V gene | CDR3 protein
TRBJ2-2 | TRBV6-1 | CATRGKNTGELFF
TRBJ1-1 | TRBV27 | CASSFDVQGKAEAFF
TRBJ2-2 | TRBV5-1 | CASHIGLAGAGELFF
TRBJ2-5 | TRBV18 | CASSPRTGKETQYF
TRBJ2-4 | TRBV6-5 | CASSYPRTGVGLAKNIQYF
TRBJ1-6 | TRBV6-1 | CASRAYTPYNSPLHF
TRBJ1-1 | TRBV18 | CASLRDRGSQGTEAFF
TRBJ2-3 | TRBV5-1 | CASSVQDTDTQYF
TRBJ1-6 | TRBV5-6 | CASSLRDRLHNSPLHF
TRBJ2-3 | TRBV5-1 | CASSFLKGTGGDTQYF
TRBJ2-1 | TRBV5-1 | CASSQGLAGGQRGEQFF
TRBJ2-1 | TRBV24-1 | CATSDISGQFHNEQFF
TRBJ2-7 | TRBV2 | CATRPSSASYEQYF
TRBJ2-2 | TRBV2 | CASKGQGIWELFF
TRBJ2-5 | TRBV29-1 | CSVTRQAGETQYF
TRBJ2-3 | TRBV4-2 | CASSQSGLAGGFADTQYF
TRBJ1-2 | TRBV5-1 | CASRTQGFENGYTF
TRBJ1-2 | TRBV5-1 | CASSPRQGEVYGYTF
TRBJ1-5 | TRBV6-2/TRBV6-3 | CASRRDRVQPQHF
TRBJ2-1 | TRBV7-2 | CASSSTGGPFSEQFF
TRBJ2-1 | TRBV21-1 | CASSKARQAGNEQFF
TRBJ2-7 | TRBV18 | CASSPKLGFDYEQYF
TRBJ1-1 | TRBV20-1 | CSARISENTEAFF
TRBJ2-4 | TRBV20-1 | CSAPGDRGVAKNIQYF
TRBJ1-2 | TRBV12-3/TRBV12-4 | CATALRNANYGYTF
TRBJ2-3 | TRBV5-6 | CASSWETSGGDTQYF
TRBJ2-1 | TRBV3-1 | CASSKGSLYYNEQFF